This TCR beta chain was profiled in a study of blood T cell repertoires in COVID-19. Across the study: T cells, B-cell-depleted T cells, or PBMCs supplied cDNA or gDNA.

Original handling: How many nucleated cells were present was estimated from reference gene primer amplification. TCRdb keeps only in-frame clones here, not all; method: immunoSEQ multiplex PCR. V, J and clone size were drawn from that table, and D and trimming were deduced from the DNA. The sample contains around 220,000 clones, about 90% of which appear only once. Germline V gene lookup returns CDR1 SGHRS and CDR2 YFSETQ. The CDR3 runs 15 residues. V was pared by 4 bases and J by 4 bases, with 10 bases of the junction left unmatched. This clonotype was sampled from a man between 40 and 49 years old with active or convalescent COVID-19. Sequencing used peripheral blood. J is TRBJ1-1 and V is TRBV5-1, with 7 nucleotides matching TRBD1. CDR3 amino acids: CASSTNRGVGTEAFF. In nucleotides, the CDR3 is TGCGCCAGCAGCACGAACAGGGGAGTGGGCACTGAAGCTTTCTTT.